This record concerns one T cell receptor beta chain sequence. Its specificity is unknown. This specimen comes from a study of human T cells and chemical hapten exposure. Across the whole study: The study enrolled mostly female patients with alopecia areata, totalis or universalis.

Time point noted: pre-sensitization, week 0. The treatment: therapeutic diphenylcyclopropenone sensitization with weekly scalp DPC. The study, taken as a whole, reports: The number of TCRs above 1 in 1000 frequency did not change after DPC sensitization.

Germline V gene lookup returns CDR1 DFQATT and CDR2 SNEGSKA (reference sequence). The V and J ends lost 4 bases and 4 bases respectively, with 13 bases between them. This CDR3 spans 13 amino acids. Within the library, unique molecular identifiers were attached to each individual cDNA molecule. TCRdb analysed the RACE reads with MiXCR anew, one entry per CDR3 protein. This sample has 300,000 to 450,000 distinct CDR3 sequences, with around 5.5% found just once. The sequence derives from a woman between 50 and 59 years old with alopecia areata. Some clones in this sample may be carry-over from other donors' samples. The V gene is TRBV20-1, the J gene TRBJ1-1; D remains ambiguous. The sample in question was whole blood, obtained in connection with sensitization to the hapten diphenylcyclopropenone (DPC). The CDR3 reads CSANRAVGTEAFF. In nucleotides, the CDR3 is TGCAGTGCTAACCGCGCGGTGGGCACTGAAGCTTTCTTT.